This entry lists 6 T cell receptor beta chains sequenced from one sample in a study of blood T cell repertoires in COVID-19. Clones were sequenced by immunoSEQ multiplex PCR, and TCRdb holds only the in-frame ones, with some missing. In the table there are some 45,000 clones, approximately 80% of which are singletons. Sequences were obtained from peripheral blood. These receptors were taken from a human donor in a cohort sampled during active COVID-19.

The chain carries TRBV2 and TRBJ1-5; no reliable D call. The germline V gene has CDR1 SNHLY and CDR2 FYNNEI. CDR3 length equals 14 residues. The V and J ends lost 6 bases and 2 bases respectively, with 11 bases between them. The CDR3 is CASRAVVGNQPQHF. The DNA of the CDR3 is TGTGCCAGCAGGGCCGTTGTTGGCAATCAGCCCCAGCATTTT. Together with reference TRBV2 and TRBJ1-5, the CDR3 gives the full variable domain: EPEVTQTPSHQVTQMGQEVILRCVPISNHLYFYWYRQILGQKVEFLVSFYNNEISEKSEIFDDQFSVERPDGSNFTLKIRSTKLEDSAMYFCASRAVVGNQPQHFGDGTRLSIL.

This sequence joins TRBV3-1 (or the pseudogene TRBV3-2) and TRBJ2-3, with D perhaps TRBD1 (8 bases). Trimming removed 3 bases from V and 4 bases from J, with 29 bases in between. The CDR3 is 20 amino acids. Germline V gene lookup returns CDR1 LGHDT and CDR2 YNNKEL (reference sequence). The CDR3 nucleotides are TGTGCCAGCAGCCACATCCTGGAGGGACAGGCGGGAGAAGGCCCAGATACGCAGTATTTT. Residues: CASSHILEGQAGEGPDTQYF.

This chain joins TRBV6-6 and TRBJ2-7; 9 bases align to TRBD1. Germline values: CDR1 MNHNY, CDR2 SVGAGI (reference sequence). This CDR3 contains 14 residues. V was clipped by 5 bases and J by 5 bases; unmatched bases: 7. The CDR3 reads CASSRGQGIDEQYF. CDR3 nucleotide sequence: TGTGCCAGCAGTAGGGGACAGGGAATCGACGAGCAGTACTTC.

This clone was detected once. J is TRBJ2-1 and V is TRBV5-4; 11 bases line up with TRBD2. Germline loops: CDR1 SGHNT, CDR2 YYREEE (reference sequence). This CDR3 is built from 14 residues. V shed 1 base, J shed 10 bases, and the junction held 4 bases outside the gene matches. This CDR3 is CASSLTSGSWEQFF. The CDR3 nucleotides are TGTGCCAGCAGCTTGACTAGCGGGAGTTGGGAGCAGTTCTTC.

The genes are TRBV6-5 and TRBJ2-7; 7 bases are a match to TRBD1. The CDR3 extends over 15 amino acids. Trimming took 5 bases from V and 5 from J; bases not matched to a gene: 12. The V gene's germline CDR1 is MNHEY and CDR2 SVGAGI. The CDR3 spells CASSRLLQGFHEQYF. The CDR3 DNA reads TGTGCCAGCAGTCGCCTCCTACAGGGGTTTCACGAGCAGTACTTC.

The chain uses TRBV28 and TRBJ2-7; 13 positions agree with TRBD2. The CDR3 is 16 residues long. Germline-derived CDR1 and CDR2 are MDHEN and SYDVKM. V gave up 1 base and J gave up 4 bases; unmatched junction bases: 4. In DNA, the CDR3 is TGTGCCAGCAGTTTATCGGGGACTAGCGGGGCTTACGAGCAGTACTTC. Translation gives CASSLSGTSGAYEQYF.